This T cell receptor beta chain is from a study of T cells in Graves' hyperthyroidism and ophthalmopathy (dated by TCRdb to the late 2010s). Some background on the complete study: Peripheral blood was collected at initial diagnosis, before any treatment. A discovery cohort of about a hundred patients, 43 with Graves' ophthalmopathy and approximately 57 with stable Graves' hyperthyroidism, was used to find distinguishing TCR V-J signatures. For training and testing, the 100 or so patients in the discovery cohort were randomly divided in a 7:3 ratio. In addition, the study compared T-cell repertoires in thyroid tissue and in blood from over 5 Graves' hyperthyroidism patients. TCR Vbeta CDR3 sequencing of roughly 140 peripheral blood samples (approximately 44 ophthalmopathy, 75 to 80 hyperthyroidism and roughly 17 progressor patients) is reported in the paper. After blood sampling, hyperthyroidism patients were treated with methimazole at a starting dose of 30 mg daily, and ophthalmopathy patients were treated with high-dose intravenous methylprednisolone. Whether ophthalmopathy could be predicted prospectively was tested in an independent validation cohort made up of some 20 hyperthyroidism patients plus 17 patients who later progressed to ophthalmopathy.

A note on this clonotype: Its antigen specificity is not known. Base qualities were left out, and no much larger clone turns up one base away.

Paper-wide results and their limitations: Most expanded thyroid clonotypes (frequency above 0.001) were also found in blood, which suggests that blood repertoires may mirror thyroid immune responses. Sample size was not statistically predetermined, and investigators were not blinded to group allocation. In validation, progression to ophthalmopathy was predicted by the model with around 71% sensitivity and just over 72% specificity, a median of approximately 6.5 months before onset. Ophthalmopathy was separated from stable hyperthyroidism by a 13 V-J signature model, with 85% to 90% sensitivity and about 84% specificity obtained in cross-validation and 80%/75% obtained in testing.

TCR beta CDR3 regions were amplified from RNA transcripts. The TCR CDR3 was subjected to a first round of RT-PCR using the HTBI primer set and the Qiagen OneStep RT-PCR kit. Libraries were constructed in a second round of multiplex PCR, after which size selection and purification were carried out. The libraries were sequenced on an Illumina HiSeq2000 using paired-end 100 bp reads. On the study's bioinformatics: SOAPnuke was used to process the raw data, with reads discarded if the reads contained adapters or uncalled bases, had a mean Phred below 15, or lacked an exact constant-primer or identifier match. COPE v1.2.5 was used to merge the high-quality paired reads, and each unique nucleotide sequence was defined as a clonotype. MiTCR v1.1 was used to align clonotypes to the IMGT TRBV, TRBD and TRBJ reference segments. The analysis included only V-J combinations with a frequency above 0.0001, which together covered approximately 99% of the repertoires. The TCS score was defined as F50 (clonal expansion) divided by E x V (chaos), with BLOSUM62-based TCRdist calculated between CDR3 peptides within each V-J. Welch's t-statistics and random forest reduced fewer than 550 V-J features to roughly 13, which were used in a naive Bayes classifier (R e1071). TCRdb took the public reads, trimmed them with fastp at Q25, ran MiXCR for clone calling and kept in-frame beta chains. A single entry per CDR3 protein holds the most common genes and DNA from its merged rows. Here the V and J calls rest on TCRdb's processing, not on the authors' analysis. This sample is represented by roughly 300,000 distinct CDR3 sequences; about 15% of them were singletons. Of the sample, about 26% falls within the top ten clones.

A patient counted as having stable Graves' hyperthyroidism if no progression to ophthalmopathy occurred over 18 months of follow-up. Hyperthyroidism patients were newly diagnosed, with disease duration under 2 months, and aged 18 to 65 years. Any patient with an uncontrolled infection, another autoimmune disease, pregnancy or lactation was excluded. Diagnoses were based on clinical symptoms, serum thyroxine and TRAb, thyroid ultrasound and orbital computed tomography. Ficoll-Paque density gradient centrifugation was used to isolate PBMCs from around 9.1 ml of fresh peripheral blood. Trizol reagent was used to extract total RNA, and RNA quality was then checked on an Agilent 2100 Bioanalyzer. The specimen was blood. The sequence was obtained from a woman between 25 and 40 years old with Graves' hyperthyroidism.

CDR3 region: CASSLSVTAVGGYTF. Read as DNA, the sequence is TGTGCCAGCAGTTTATCGGTGACAGCCGTCGGCGGCTACACCTTC. Recombination joined TRBV27 with TRBJ1-2; the D gene is perhaps TRBD1, from 5 matching bases. V and J are truncated by 0 bases and 8 bases respectively, leaving an intervening sequence of 16 bases. The CDR3 measures 15 amino acids from cysteine to phenylalanine. The CDR3 DNA has 45 bases and is translated from base 1. CDR1 and CDR2 are drawn from the germline V gene (reference sequence): MNHEY, SMNVEV.